This T cell receptor beta chain came from a study of beta chain features in type 1 diabetes (dated 2018 in TCRdb). A note on the overall study: Mean age, gender distribution, total cell number and subset yield were not different between patients and healthy donors. A total of 90 million to 130 million sorted cells were examined across all samples, and a strong correlation was observed between cell number per subset and RNA yield. Regulatory and stem cell-like memory subsets were obtained from only 8 patients and roughly 8 healthy donors, while naive and central memory subsets were obtained from all 30 or so donors. In the study, recently diagnosed type 1 diabetes patients and matched healthy donors were compared on the TCRB repertoires of their sorted circulating CD4+ T cell subsets.

The CDR3, cysteine through phenylalanine, is 14 amino acids long. Only the CDR3 region is kept as DNA, spanning 42 bases read in frame from base 1. The germline V gene supplies CDR1 SQVTM and CDR2 ANQGSEA. Ends trimmed: V by 7 bases, J by 1 base; bases unmatched to a gene: 9. The High Capacity cDNA Reverse Transcription Kit was used to reverse transcribe all of the isolated RNA, meaning that expressed TCRB transcripts were what got sequenced. Deep immunoSEQ sequencing was applied to naive, central memory and regulatory T cell samples, giving an average of roughly 3.3 million total reads per sample. Sorted cells were lysed in RLT buffer and RNA was extracted with DNase-treated RNeasy Micro or Mini kits, depending on cell number. Each cell subset was processed separately to prevent cross-contamination, with patient and healthy donor samples processed together. The immunoSEQ multiplex PCR was used to amplify TCRB sequences from cDNA, generating 87-bp fragments that spanned the CDR3 region. Amplicons were sequenced on the Illumina HiSeq platform. The study's own analysis went as follows. Synthetic template baselines were used to correct PCR bias computationally, reads within Hamming distance 2 were collapsed together, and singletons that could not be merged were discarded. Reads were aligned against IMGT so that V, D and J genes, CDR3 length and insertions or deletions at six rearrangement sites could be assigned. Clonotype counts were normalized to sorted cell number within each subset before computing true diversity and Gini coefficients with the tcR R package. Repertoire sharing was quantified using the overlap coefficient calculated on TCRB nucleotide sequences. Imported from immuneACCESS, the table was reduced by TCRdb to in-frame sequences with V and J called. These copies leave out some clones; in studies compared against another copy, an unresolved V gene accounts for under half, and the cause of the remainder is not known. The D gene and trimming were derived from the DNA, and the V and J assignments and clone size from that table. The sample profile shows about 170,000 clones; 6% to 9% of them were found once. Roughly 0.46% of the sample comes from the top ten.

The full study reports these points: At VDJ recombination sites, patients with type 1 diabetes made fewer insertions and deleted more nucleotides, a pattern implying thymic rearrangement abnormalities. The naive, central memory and regulatory TCRB repertoires appeared to resemble one another more closely among patients than among healthy donors. A moderate but significant shortening of TCRB CDR3 length was observed in type 1 diabetes patients in all four CD4+ subsets. Only small numbers of individuals were included in the HLA sub-analyses, which left unresolved whether HLA type had any influence on TCRB rearrangement. Shorter templates might have been favored by PCR, but patient and control samples were amplified and corrected together, so both groups would have been affected equally by any skew. Because cDNA rather than genomic DNA was sequenced, highly expressing activated cells could have been over-represented, although no difference in activation and CD3 levels was found between groups.

Each donor gave one peripheral blood draw, roughly 120 mL on average, collected into heparinised tubes. Using a panel that included CD45RO, CCR7, CD25, CD127, CD95 and CD27, naive, central memory, regulatory and stem cell-like memory CD4+ T cells were sorted on a BD FACSAria II. A purity above 95% was achieved for all sorted populations. Right away, PBMCs were isolated by Lymphoprep density gradient centrifugation and were stained directly, with no culture step. To minimize batch effects, samples were stained and sorted in pairs, one healthy donor with one patient per experiment. A word on this clone: Its antigen is unknown. Within one base of it there is no much larger clone, and no base qualities were kept.

Sequenced sample: central memory CD4+ T cells from blood. The chain joins TRBV29-1 to TRBJ2-5; the central 7 bases match TRBD1. This clonotype was sampled from a man aged 18 to 29 with type 1 diabetes. The base sequence is TGCAGCGCCACAGAGGGACAGTCCCAAGAGACCCAGTACTTC. The resulting protein is CSATEGQSQETQYF.